The subject of this entry is one TCR beta chain. Its cognate antigen is unknown. The data were taken from a study of cytomegalovirus exposure and HLA in healthy donors. The study's findings and limits: The investigators catalogued some 150 TCR beta chains as cytomegalovirus-associated. Fewer N-insertions (relative to the roughly 630-donor mean) were reportedly seen in an Asian-associated ancestry cluster in a later analysis.

Trimming removed 9 bases at V and 0 bases at J, with 11 bases between. Germline loops: CDR1 LNHDA, CDR2 SQIVND (reference sequence). The CDR3 spans 13 residues. PCR amplification relied on 60 Vbeta primers (plus 13 Jbeta primers). Some clones are missing from TCRdb's copy, which holds only in-frame ones; the method was immunoSEQ multiplex PCR. Here the sample spans 150,000 to 200,000 clones, approximately 80% being singletons. The sample taken for sequencing was PBMCs. This chain uses TRBV19 with TRBJ1-1; TRBD1 might be the D (5 bases). The sequence was collected from a woman in her 40s in good health and CMV-seronegative. CDR3 coding DNA: TGTGCCAGCGGGGCGGGGTTGAACACTGAAGCTTTCTTT. Translating it yields CASGAGLNTEAFF.